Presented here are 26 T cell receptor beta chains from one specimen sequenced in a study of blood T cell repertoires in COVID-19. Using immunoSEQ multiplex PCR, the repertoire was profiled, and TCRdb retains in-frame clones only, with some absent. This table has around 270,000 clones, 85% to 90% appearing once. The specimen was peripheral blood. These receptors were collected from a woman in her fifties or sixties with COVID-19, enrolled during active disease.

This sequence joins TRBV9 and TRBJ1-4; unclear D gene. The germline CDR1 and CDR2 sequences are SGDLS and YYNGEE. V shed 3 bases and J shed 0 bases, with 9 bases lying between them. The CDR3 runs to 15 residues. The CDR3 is CASSAHRATNEKLFF. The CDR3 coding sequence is TGTGCCAGCAGCGCCCACCGGGCAACTAATGAAAAACTGTTTTTT.

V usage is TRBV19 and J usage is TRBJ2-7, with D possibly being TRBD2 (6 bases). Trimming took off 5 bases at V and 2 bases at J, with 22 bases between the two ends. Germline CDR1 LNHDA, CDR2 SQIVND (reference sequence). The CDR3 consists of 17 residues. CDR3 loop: CASSQYVGGENTYEQYF. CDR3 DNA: TGTGCCAGTAGTCAGTATGTGGGGGGAGAGAACACCTACGAGCAGTACTTC.

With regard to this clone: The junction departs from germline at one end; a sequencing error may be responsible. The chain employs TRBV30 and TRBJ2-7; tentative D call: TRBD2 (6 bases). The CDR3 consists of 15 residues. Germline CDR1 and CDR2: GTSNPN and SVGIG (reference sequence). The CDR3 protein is CAWSVPGTPSYELYF. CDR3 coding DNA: TGTGCCTGGAGTGTACCAGGGACTCCCTCCTACGAGCTGTACTTC.

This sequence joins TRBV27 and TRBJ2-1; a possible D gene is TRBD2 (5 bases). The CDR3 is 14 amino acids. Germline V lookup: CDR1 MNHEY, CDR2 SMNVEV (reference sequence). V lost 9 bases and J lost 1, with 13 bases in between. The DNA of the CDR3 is TGTGCCAGTGGACTTGGGAGTTCCTACAATGAGCAGTTCTTC. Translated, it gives CASGLGSSYNEQFF.

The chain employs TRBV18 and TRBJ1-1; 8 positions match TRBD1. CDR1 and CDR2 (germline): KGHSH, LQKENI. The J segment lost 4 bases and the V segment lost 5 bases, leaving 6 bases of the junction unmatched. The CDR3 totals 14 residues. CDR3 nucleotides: TGTGCCAGCTCATCAGGGGGCGCTAGCACTGAAGCTTTCTTT. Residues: CASSSGGASTEAFF.

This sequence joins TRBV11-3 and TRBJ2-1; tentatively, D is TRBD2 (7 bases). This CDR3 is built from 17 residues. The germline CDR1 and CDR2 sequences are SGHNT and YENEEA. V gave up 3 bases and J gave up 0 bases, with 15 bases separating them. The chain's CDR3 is CASSFRRGPGSYNEQFF. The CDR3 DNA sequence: TGTGCCAGCAGCTTCCGGCGGGGGCCGGGCTCCTACAATGAGCAGTTCTTC.

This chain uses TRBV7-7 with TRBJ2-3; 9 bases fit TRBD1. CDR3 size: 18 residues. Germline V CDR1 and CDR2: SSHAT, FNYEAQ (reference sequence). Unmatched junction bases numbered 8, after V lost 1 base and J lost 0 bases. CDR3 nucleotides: TGTGCCAGCAGCTTAGGGACAGGGGCGAACCCTAGCACAGATACGCAGTATTTT. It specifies CASSLGTGANPSTDTQYF.

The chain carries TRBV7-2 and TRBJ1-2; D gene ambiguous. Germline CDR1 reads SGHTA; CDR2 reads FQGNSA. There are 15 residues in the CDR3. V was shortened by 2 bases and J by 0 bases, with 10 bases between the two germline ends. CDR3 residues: CASSLKYRTNYGYTF. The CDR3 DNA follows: TGTGCCAGCAGCTTAAAATACAGAACTAACTATGGCTACACCTTC.

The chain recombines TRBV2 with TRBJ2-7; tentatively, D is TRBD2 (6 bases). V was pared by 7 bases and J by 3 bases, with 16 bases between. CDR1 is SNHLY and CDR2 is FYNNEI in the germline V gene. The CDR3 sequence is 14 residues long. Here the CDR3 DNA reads TGTGCCAGCATATACATGCGGGGCCTCTACGAGCAGTACTTC. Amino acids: CASIYMRGLYEQYF.

The CDR3 spells CASSIPGYNTDTQYF. Written as DNA, the CDR3 is TGTGCCAGCAGCATTCCGGGATATAACACAGATACGCAGTATTTT. The rearrangement links TRBV7-2 to TRBJ2-3, with a weak D call TRBD2 (5 bases). The CDR3 is 15 residues long. CDR1 is SGHTA, CDR2 FQGNSA, per germline. Trimming removed 5 bases from V and 2 bases from J, with 14 bases in between. The complete variable domain, with remaining parts taken from reference TRBV7-2 and TRBJ2-3, reads GAGVSQSPSNKVTEKGKDVELRCDPISGHTALYWYRQSLGQGLEFLIYFQGNSAPDKSGLPSDRFSAERTGGSVSTLTIQRTQQEDSAVYLCASSIPGYNTDTQYFGPGTRLTVL.

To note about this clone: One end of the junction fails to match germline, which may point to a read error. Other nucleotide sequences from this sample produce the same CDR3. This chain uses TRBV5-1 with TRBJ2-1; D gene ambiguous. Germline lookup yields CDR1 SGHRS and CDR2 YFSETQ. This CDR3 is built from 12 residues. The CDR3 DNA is TGCGCCAGCAGCTTGCCGAGTAATGAACAGTTCTTC. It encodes CASSLPSNEQFF.

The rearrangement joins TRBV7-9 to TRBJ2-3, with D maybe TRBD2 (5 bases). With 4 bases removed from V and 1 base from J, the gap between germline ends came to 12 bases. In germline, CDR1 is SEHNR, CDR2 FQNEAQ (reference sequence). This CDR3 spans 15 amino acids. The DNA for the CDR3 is TGTGCCAGCAGCTCCCCCCCCGGGGGCACAGATACGCAGTATTTT. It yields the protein CASSSPPGGTDTQYF.

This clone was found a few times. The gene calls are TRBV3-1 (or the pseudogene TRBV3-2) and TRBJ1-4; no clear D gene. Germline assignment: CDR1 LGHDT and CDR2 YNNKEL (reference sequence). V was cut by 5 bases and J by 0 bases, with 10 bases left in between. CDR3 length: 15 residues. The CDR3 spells CASSDTGATNEKLFF. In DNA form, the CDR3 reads TGTGCCAGCAGCGATACCGGGGCAACTAATGAAAAACTGTTTTTT.

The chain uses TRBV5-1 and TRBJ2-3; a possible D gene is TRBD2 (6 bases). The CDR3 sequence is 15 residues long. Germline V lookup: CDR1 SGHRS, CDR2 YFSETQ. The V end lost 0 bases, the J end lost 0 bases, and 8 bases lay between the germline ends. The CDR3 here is CASSLEGTSTDTQYF. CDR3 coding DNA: TGCGCCAGCAGCTTGGAAGGGACTAGCACAGATACGCAGTATTTT.

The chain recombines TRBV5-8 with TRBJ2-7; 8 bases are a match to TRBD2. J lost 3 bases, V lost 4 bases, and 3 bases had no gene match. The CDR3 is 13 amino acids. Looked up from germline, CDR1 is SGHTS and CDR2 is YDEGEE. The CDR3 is CASSPRGVYEQYF. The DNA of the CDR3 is TGTGCCAGCAGCCCGCGGGGGGTCTACGAGCAGTACTTC.

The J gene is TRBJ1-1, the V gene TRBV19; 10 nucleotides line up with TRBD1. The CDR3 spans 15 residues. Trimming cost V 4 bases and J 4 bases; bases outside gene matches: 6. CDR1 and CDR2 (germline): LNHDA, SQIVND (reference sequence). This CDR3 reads CASSTGTGASTEAFF. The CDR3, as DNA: TGTGCCAGTAGTACCGGGACAGGGGCTTCCACTGAAGCTTTCTTT.

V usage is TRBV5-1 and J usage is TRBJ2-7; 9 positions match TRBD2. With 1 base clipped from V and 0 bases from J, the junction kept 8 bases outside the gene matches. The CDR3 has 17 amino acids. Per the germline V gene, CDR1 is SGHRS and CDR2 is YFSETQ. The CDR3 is CASSLSPGTSSSYEQYF. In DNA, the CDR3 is TGCGCCAGCAGCTTGAGCCCCGGGACTAGCAGCTCCTACGAGCAGTACTTC.

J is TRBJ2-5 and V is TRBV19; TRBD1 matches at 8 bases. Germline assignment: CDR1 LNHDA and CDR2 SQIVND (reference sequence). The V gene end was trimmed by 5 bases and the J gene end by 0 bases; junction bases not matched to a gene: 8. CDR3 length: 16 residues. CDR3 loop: CASSARTGTYQETQYF. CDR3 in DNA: TGTGCCAGTAGTGCCCGGACAGGGACGTACCAAGAGACCCAGTACTTC.

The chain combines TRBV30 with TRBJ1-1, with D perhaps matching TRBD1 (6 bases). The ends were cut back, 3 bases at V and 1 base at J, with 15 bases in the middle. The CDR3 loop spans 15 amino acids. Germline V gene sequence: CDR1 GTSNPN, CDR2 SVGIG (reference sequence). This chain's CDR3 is CAWRPPGTPNTEAFF. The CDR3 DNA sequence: TGTGCCTGGAGACCTCCCGGGACACCGAACACTGAAGCTTTCTTT.

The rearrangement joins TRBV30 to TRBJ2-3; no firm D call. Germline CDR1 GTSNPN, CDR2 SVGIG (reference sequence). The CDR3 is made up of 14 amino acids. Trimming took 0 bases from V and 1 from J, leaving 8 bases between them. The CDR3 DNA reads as TGTGCCTGGAGTGTACGAGTGGGCACAGATACGCAGTATTTT. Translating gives CAWSVRVGTDTQYF. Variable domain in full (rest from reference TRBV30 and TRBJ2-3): SQTIHQWPATLVQPVGSPLSLECTVEGTSNPNLYWYRQAAGRGLQLLFYSVGIGQISSEVPQNLSASRPQDRQFILSSKKLLLSDSGFYLCAWSVRVGTDTQYFGPGTRLTVL.

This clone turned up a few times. As DNA, the CDR3 is TGTGCCAGCAGCCAACGGACCGCAGGGTATGGCTACACCTTC. This sequence encodes CASSQRTAGYGYTF. The V call is TRBV3-1 (or the pseudogene TRBV3-2), the J call TRBJ1-2; a weak D match, TRBD1 (5 bases). V was shortened by 2 bases and J by 5 bases, with 12 bases between the two germline ends. Looked up from germline, CDR1 is LGHDT and CDR2 is YNNKEL (reference sequence). CDR3 length equals 14 residues.

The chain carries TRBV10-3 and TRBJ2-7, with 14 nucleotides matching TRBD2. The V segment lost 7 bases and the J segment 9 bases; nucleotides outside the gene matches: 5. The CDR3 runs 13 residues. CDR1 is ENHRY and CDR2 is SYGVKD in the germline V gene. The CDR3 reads CAIKGTSGSVQYF. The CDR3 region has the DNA TGTGCCATCAAGGGGACTAGCGGGAGTGTGCAGTACTTC.

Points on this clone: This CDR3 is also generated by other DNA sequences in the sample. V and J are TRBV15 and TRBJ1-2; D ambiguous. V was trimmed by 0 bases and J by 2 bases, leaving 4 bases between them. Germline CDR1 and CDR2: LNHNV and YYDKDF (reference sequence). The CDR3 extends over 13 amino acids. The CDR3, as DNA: TGTGCCACCAGCAGAGACCAGAACTATGGCTACACCTTC. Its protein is CATSRDQNYGYTF.

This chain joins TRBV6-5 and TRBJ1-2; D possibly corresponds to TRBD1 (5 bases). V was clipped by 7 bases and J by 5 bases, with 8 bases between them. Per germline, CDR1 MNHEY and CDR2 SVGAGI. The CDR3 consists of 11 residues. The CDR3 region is CASTRGYGYTF. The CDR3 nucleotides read TGTGCCAGCACTAGGGGTTATGGCTACACCTTC.

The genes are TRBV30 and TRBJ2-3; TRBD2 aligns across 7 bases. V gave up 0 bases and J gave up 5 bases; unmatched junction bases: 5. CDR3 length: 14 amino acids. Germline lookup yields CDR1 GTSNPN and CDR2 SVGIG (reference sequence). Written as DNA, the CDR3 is TGTGCCTGGAGTGTTGGCGGGAGTTTAGATACGCAGTATTTT. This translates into CAWSVGGSLDTQYF.

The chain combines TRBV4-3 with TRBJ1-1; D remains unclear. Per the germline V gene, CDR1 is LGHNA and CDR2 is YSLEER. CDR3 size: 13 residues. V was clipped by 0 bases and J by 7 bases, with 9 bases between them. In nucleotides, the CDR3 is TGCGCCAGCAGCCAAGATCGAGAGCTTGAAGCTTTCTTT. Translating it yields CASSQDRELEAFF.